This T cell receptor (beta chain) was captured in a study of Ad26.COV2.S vaccination and SARS-CoV-2 variants. Background on the study: Donor got 5x10^10 or 1x10^11 viral particles of Ad26.COV2.S.

Trimming cost V 6 bases and J 8 bases, with 11 bases left between them. This CDR3 region has 13 residues. Study results and limitations: There was reportedly substantial breadth in spike-specific CD8+ and CD4+ T cell responses after vaccination.

As for treatment: some 20 received Ad26.COV2.S at low or high dose, single or two shots; about 5 received placebo; per-sample allocation not given. Specimen acquisition occurred on day 63 following the initial vaccine or placebo injection. An adult aged 18-55 years in Boston served as the donor. Libraries were prepared by immunoSEQ multiplex PCR; TCRdb keeps only in-frame clonotypes and omits some of them. The table records some 640,000 clones, 89% of them present only once. This clone has more than one count but fewer than ten. Its cognate antigen is unknown. Sequencing used peripheral blood, obtained in a trial of Ad26.COV2.S vaccine versus placebo. V usage is TRBV12-3 or TRBV12-4 and J usage is TRBJ1-6; no definite D call. This clonotype was obtained from a person between 18 and 65 years old who received the Ad26.COV2.S COVID-19 vaccine or a placebo. The CDR3 region has the DNA TGTGCCAGCAGCTTGGCTGGCGATTCACCCCTCCACTTT. Translation gives CASSLAGDSPLHF.